A single sample is the source of the 24 T cell receptor beta chains below, sequenced in a study of CD8 T cells in ankylosing spondylitis. TCRdb re-analysed the 5' RACE reads in MiXCR, keeping a single row per CDR3 protein. Here the sample spans about 240,000 distinct CDR3 sequences, roughly 8.6% being singletons. Source material: blood, either unsorted or a sorted T cell fraction (not recorded which). All receptors derive from a male donor with ankylosing spondylitis or in good health (not recorded which).

This clonotype has ten or more counts. The chain links TRBV20-1 to TRBJ1-1, with 7 bases aligning to TRBD1. Losses at the gene ends were 0 bases for V and 7 bases for J; bases not matched to a gene: 8. Germline CDR1 and CDR2: DFQATT and SNEGSKA (reference sequence). The CDR3 length is 14 residues. The CDR3 reads CSARDPGQIHEAFF. The CDR3 coding sequence is TGCAGTGCTAGAGATCCGGGACAGATTCATGAAGCTTTCTTT.

The J gene is TRBJ2-1, the V gene TRBV2; TRBD2 aligns across 13 bases. Looked up from germline, CDR1 is SNHLY and CDR2 is FYNNEI. CDR3 length: 19 amino acids. Trimming cost V 2 bases and J 8 bases; bases outside gene matches: 15. CDR3 nucleotides: TGTGCCAGCAGTGAACTGGGACTAGCGGGACCTACCCTCTGGGATGAGCAGTTCTTC. This encodes CASSELGLAGPTLWDEQFF.

This clonotype was observed a few times. Germline is not matched at one junction end, which may reflect a read error. The chain employs TRBV30 and TRBJ1-1; no reliable D call. This CDR3 is built from 10 residues. Looked up from germline, CDR1 is GTSNPN and CDR2 is SVGIG (reference sequence). This chain's CDR3 is CAWSHTEAFF. In DNA, the CDR3 is TGTGCCTGGAGCCACACCGAAGCTTTCTTT. The full variable domain, with the rest looked up from reference TRBV30 and TRBJ1-1, is SQTIHQWPATLVQPVGSPLSLECTVEGTSNPNLYWYRQAAGRGLQLLFYSVGIGQISSEVPQNLSASRPQDRQFILSSKKLLLSDSGFYLCAWSHTEAFFGQGTRLTVV.

This clonotype was counted at least ten times. The V call is TRBV9, the J call TRBJ2-3; tentative D call: TRBD2 (6 bases). The CDR3 loop spans 16 amino acids. The germline V and J ends were trimmed by 0 bases and 0 bases, with 11 bases remaining between them. Germline-derived CDR1 and CDR2 are SGDLS and YYNGEE. CDR3 protein: CASSVEGGTSTDTQYF. CDR3 DNA sequence: TGTGCCAGCAGCGTAGAAGGCGGGACCAGCACAGATACGCAGTATTTT.

This clonotype was observed a few times. The chain joins TRBV7-2 to TRBJ2-7; 7 bases are a match to TRBD1. Germline V lookup: CDR1 SGHTA, CDR2 FQGNSA. The CDR3 length is 14 residues. V dropped 3 bases and J dropped 2; count of bases not matched to a gene: 4. Here the CDR3 reads CASSFGTATYEQYF. The CDR3 DNA sequence: TGTGCCAGCAGCTTTGGGACAGCTACCTACGAGCAGTACTTC.

This clonotype was picked up a small number of times. The chain links TRBV5-6 to TRBJ2-3; D is unclear. V gave up 1 base and J gave up 5 bases, with 8 bases separating them. CDR1 is SGHDT, CDR2 YYEEEE, per germline. This CDR3 comprises 13 residues. This chain's CDR3 is CASSLKPGDTQYF. CDR3 nucleotide sequence: TGTGCCAGCAGCTTGAAGCCCGGAGATACGCAGTATTTT. Full variable domain (missing parts from reference TRBV5-6 and TRBJ2-3): DAGVTQSPTHLIKTRGQQVTLRCSPKSGHDTVSWYQQALGQGPQFIFQYYEEEERQRGNFPDRFSGHQFPNYSSELNVNALLLGDSALYLCASSLKPGDTQYFGPGTRLTVL.

The rearrangement links TRBV7-9 to TRBJ1-3; D not certain. V was shortened by 2 bases and J by 4 bases, with 9 bases between the two germline ends. CDR3 size: 14 residues. From germline, CDR1 is SEHNR and CDR2 FQNEAQ (reference sequence). The CDR3 spells CASSLIRYGNTIYF. DNA of the CDR3: TGTGCCAGCAGCTTAATCCGGTACGGAAACACCATATATTTT.

J is TRBJ2-3 and V is TRBV7-2; D unresolved. V lost 1 base and J 4 bases, leaving 9 bases between the germline ends. The CDR3 extends over 14 amino acids. Per germline, CDR1 SGHTA and CDR2 FQGNSA. The CDR3 DNA follows: TGTGCCAGCAGCTTAGACTTGCAAGCAGATACGCAGTATTTT. Translating gives CASSLDLQADTQYF.

This clonotype was counted at least ten times. The chain employs TRBV5-1 and TRBJ1-3; D call uncertain. V dropped 0 bases and J dropped 0 bases, with 10 bases sitting between them. Germline-derived CDR1 and CDR2 are SGHRS and YFSETQ. The length of the CDR3 is 16 residues. The CDR3 DNA sequence: TGCGCCAGCAGCTTGGAATATGTCGGCTCTGGAAACACCATATATTTT. Its translation is CASSLEYVGSGNTIYF.

In this sample, this clonotype turned up once. J is TRBJ1-2 and V is TRBV12-3 or TRBV12-4, with TRBD1 as a possible D gene (6 bases). The CDR3 extends over 15 amino acids. The V gene lost 1 base and the J gene lost 4 bases, with 13 bases spanning the gap. DNA of the CDR3: TGTGCCAGCAGTTTAGACGTCAGGGGTACCTATGGCTACACCTTC. Translation gives CASSLDVRGTYGYTF.

At least ten counts were recorded for this clonotype. This chain uses TRBV20-1 with TRBJ2-2; no reliable D call. This CDR3 region has 14 residues. CDR1 is DFQATT and CDR2 is SNEGSKA in the germline V gene (reference sequence). V lost 0 bases and J lost 5, with 10 bases in between. The CDR3 loop reads CSAREPGRTGELFF. The CDR3 DNA reads as TGCAGTGCTAGAGAACCCGGAAGGACCGGGGAGCTGTTTTTT.

This clonotype was recorded at least ten times. The chain links TRBV7-8 to TRBJ2-1; a weak D match, TRBD2 (6 bases). This CDR3 contains 16 residues. Germline V lookup: CDR1 SGHVS, CDR2 FQNEAQ. V lost 6 bases and J 12 bases, leaving 27 bases between the germline ends. DNA of the CDR3: TGTGCCAGCAGAGAATCGGGACTGACTCAATACGGGGGGCAGTTCTTC. Protein product: CASRESGLTQYGGQFF.

This clonotype appeared many times. This chain uses TRBV14 with TRBJ2-2; D gene ambiguous. V lost 6 bases and J lost 2, with 10 bases in between. Germline lookup yields CDR1 SGHDN and CDR2 FVKESK. The CDR3 has 14 amino acids. CDR3 region: CASRAQINTGELFF. CDR3 bases: TGTGCCAGCAGAGCGCAGATCAACACCGGGGAGCTGTTTTTT.

Only a few counts were recorded for this clonotype. V gene TRBV30 combines with J gene TRBJ1-2; a weak D match, TRBD1 (6 bases). This CDR3 comprises 13 residues. Germline lookup yields CDR1 GTSNPN and CDR2 SVGIG (reference sequence). V was shortened by 3 bases and J by 4 bases, with 12 bases between the two germline ends. The CDR3 sequence: CAWRNTGLYGYTF. DNA for the CDR3: TGTGCCTGGAGGAATACAGGGCTCTATGGCTACACCTTC.

This clonotype has at least ten counts. The chain recombines TRBV7-6 with TRBJ2-7; D may be TRBD1 (6 bases). CDR1 SGHVS and CDR2 FNYEAQ come from the germline V gene. CDR3 length equals 13 residues. The ends were cut back, 4 bases at V and 2 bases at J, with 9 bases in the middle. The CDR3 protein is CASSWTDTYEQYF. DNA for the CDR3: TGTGCCAGCAGCTGGACAGATACCTACGAGCAGTACTTC.

This clonotype has a count of ten or more. The chain joins TRBV20-1 to TRBJ1-3; D is possibly TRBD1 (5 bases). The CDR3 loop spans 14 amino acids. V gave up 0 bases and J gave up 4 bases, with 10 bases separating them. Per germline, CDR1 DFQATT and CDR2 SNEGSKA (reference sequence). The CDR3 protein is CSARDGAGGNTIYF. The CDR3 coding sequence is TGCAGTGCTAGAGATGGGGCGGGAGGAAACACCATATATTTT.

This clonotype has ten or more counts. V and J are TRBV12-3 or TRBV12-4 and TRBJ1-1, with TRBD1 as a possible D gene (6 bases). The CDR3 totals 17 residues. V lost 3 bases, J lost 0 bases, and 17 bases lay in between. CDR3 loop: CASSFRGQTEMNTEAFF. CDR3 DNA: TGTGCCAGCAGTTTTCGGGGGCAGACGGAAATGAACACTGAAGCTTTCTTT.

This clonotype has at least ten counts. This chain joins TRBV30 and TRBJ1-1; TRBD1 aligns across 7 bases. CDR1 and CDR2 (germline): GTSNPN, SVGIG (reference sequence). Trimming at V came to 5 bases and at J to 4 bases, leaving 4 bases not matched to a gene. This CDR3 has 12 residues. The CDR3 spells CAWLTGATEAFF. CDR3 in DNA: TGTGCCTGGCTTACAGGGGCCACTGAAGCTTTCTTT. The variable domain in full, completed from reference TRBV30 and TRBJ1-1, reads SQTIHQWPATLVQPVGSPLSLECTVEGTSNPNLYWYRQAAGRGLQLLFYSVGIGQISSEVPQNLSASRPQDRQFILSSKKLLLSDSGFYLCAWLTGATEAFFGQGTRLTVV.

As concerns this clonotype: It may be a read error: a sequence one base away is much more abundant. This chain connects TRBV19 to TRBJ1-5, with a tentative D call TRBD1 (5 bases). Trimming removed 4 bases at V and 2 bases at J, with 12 bases between. Germline V gene data show CDR1 as LNHDA and CDR2 as SQIVND (reference sequence). The CDR3 spans 15 residues. CDR3 DNA sequence: TGTGCCAGTAGTACGAGTGGGACCGGCAATCAGCCCCAGCATTTT. It translates to CASSTSGTGNQPQHF.

On this clonotype itself: A clone one base away is much larger, so this may be a read error. J is TRBJ2-1 and V is TRBV7-8; possibly TRBD2 for D (6 bases). The germline gives CDR1 SGHVS, CDR2 FQNEAQ. The CDR3 extends over 17 amino acids. The CDR3 region has the DNA TGTGCCAGCAGCGGTGGGGTGGCGGGACTTTTGTACAATGTGCAGTTCTTC. It is translated as CASSGGVAGLLYNVQFF. Drawing the rest from reference TRBV7-8 and TRBJ2-1, the complete variable domain is GAGVSQSPRYKVAKRGQDVALRCDPISGHVSLFWYQQALGQGPEFLTYFQNEAQLDKSGLPSDRFFAERPEGSVSTLKIQRTQQEDSAVYLCASSGGVAGLLYNVQFFGPGTRLTVL.

This clonotype has at least ten counts. CDR3 coding DNA: TGTGCCAGCAGTGCCGACAGGGGCCACGCAGATACGCAGTATTTT. As protein: CASSADRGHADTQYF. The chain joins TRBV27 to TRBJ2-3; 8 positions agree with TRBD1. Germline V gene lookup returns CDR1 MNHEY and CDR2 SMNVEV (reference sequence). This CDR3 has 15 amino acids. V was pared by 5 bases and J by 4 bases, with 8 bases of the junction left unmatched.

This clonotype was picked up many times. For the CDR3, the DNA is TGTGCCAGCAGCTTAGTCGGGGAGACGTACGAGCAGTACTTC. It translates to CASSLVGETYEQYF. The V gene is TRBV7-9, the J gene TRBJ2-7; the D gene is possibly TRBD2 (5 bases). Germline lookup yields CDR1 SEHNR and CDR2 FQNEAQ (reference sequence). V dropped 1 base and J dropped 4 bases, with 11 bases sitting between them. The CDR3 length is 14 residues. The entire variable domain, with the rest obtained from reference TRBV7-9 and TRBJ2-7, is as follows: DTGVSQNPRHKITKRGQNVTFRCDPISEHNRLYWYRQTLGQGPEFLTYFQNEAQLEKSRLLSDRFSAERPKGSFSTLEIQRTEQGDSAMYLCASSLVGETYEQYFGPGTRLTVT.

This clonotype has at least ten counts. The chain carries TRBV20-1 and TRBJ2-3; 10 nucleotides agree with TRBD1. The V gene's germline CDR1 is DFQATT and CDR2 SNEGSKA (reference sequence). The V and J ends lost 5 bases and 11 bases, in that order; junction bases with no gene match: 1. The CDR3 consists of 10 residues. CDR3: CSARTGGQYF. The CDR3 DNA reads as TGCAGTGCTCGGACAGGGGGGCAGTATTTT.

This clonotype was counted at least ten times. The rearrangement links TRBV6-1 to TRBJ1-2; 9 bases line up with TRBD1. CDR3 length equals 16 residues. Germline CDR1 is MNHNS and CDR2 is SASEGT. Trimming took 6 bases from V and 8 from J; bases not matched to a gene: 16. The CDR3 nucleotides read TGTGCCAGCAGGCTATCACAGGGGGCGCTTAATGACGGCTACACCTTC. Translated, it gives CASRLSQGALNDGYTF.